This TCR beta chain was identified in a study of Ad26.COV2.S vaccination and SARS-CoV-2 variants. Across the whole study: Intramuscular Ad26.COV2.S doses were given once or twice, 56 days apart. Findings and caveats of the study: Responses of T cells in total may have been underestimated by the TCR breadth and depth analyses.

Measured with immunoSEQ multiplex PCR; TCRdb has only the in-frame clones, and not every one. This table holds around 420,000 clones, over 75% found once. Germline V gene data show CDR1 as SEHNR and CDR2 as FQNEAQ (reference sequence). Germline trimming cut 6 bases from V and 8 bases from J; bases unmatched to any gene: 13. The CDR3 is 15 amino acids. Described treatment: 19 received Ad26.COV2.S at low or high dose, single or two shots; a few received placebo; per-sample allocation not given. At day 63 after the first vaccine or placebo injection, samples were drawn. A Boston donor was an adult aged 18-55 years. Regarding this clone: What it binds is not known.

Sequenced here: peripheral blood, sampled in a trial of Ad26.COV2.S vaccine versus placebo. The gene calls are TRBV7-9 and TRBJ1-2; 9 bases align to TRBD1. The clonotype comes from a person between 18 and 65 years old who received the Ad26.COV2.S COVID-19 vaccine or a placebo. The DNA of the CDR3 is TGTGCCAGCAGTCTGGCCCTACAGGGGGCTAAGGGCTACACCTTC. As protein: CASSLALQGAKGYTF.